Following are 2 T cell receptor beta chains from one sample sequenced in a study of regulatory T cells in long-lasting Graves disease. TCR beta libraries were built with iRepertoire HTBI primers and Arm-PCR of CDR3 regions. TCRdb itself ran the multiplex PCR reads through MiXCR, one entry per CDR3 protein. This sample has 450,000 or so distinct CDR3 sequences, with 20% to 25% found just once. Time point reported: persistent/refractory GD, antithyroid drugs over 5 years with positive TRAb. PBMC RNA served as the TCR library source. Sample: peripheral blood mononuclear cells (PBMCs), taken when the disease was refractory, from a patient treated with antithyroid drugs. The receptors were sampled from a female donor with Graves disease.

The V and J genes are TRBV5-8 and TRBJ1-2; D not certain. The V gene lost 2 bases and the J gene lost 3 bases, with 20 bases spanning the gap. The CDR3 covers 17 residues. From germline, CDR1 is SGHTS and CDR2 YDEGEE. The CDR3 spells CASSFLKRSVEDYGYTF. The CDR3 nucleotides are TGTGCCAGCAGCTTCTTGAAACGATCAGTCGAGGACTATGGCTACACCTTC.

The chain links TRBV9 to TRBJ2-3; D tentatively reads TRBD1 or TRBD2 (5 bases each). V lost 0 bases to trimming and J lost 4 bases, with 6 bases between them. Germline CDR1 SGDLS, CDR2 YYNGEE. This CDR3 region has 13 residues. The CDR3 sequence is CASSVGGADTQYF. The CDR3 region has the DNA TGTGCCAGCAGCGTAGGAGGGGCAGATACGCAGTATTTT.